This T cell receptor (beta chain) was recovered during a study of T cells after yellow fever vaccination. The ends were cut back, 6 bases at V and 7 bases at J, with 10 bases in the middle. In germline, CDR1 is MNHEY, CDR2 SVGEGT. The CDR3 length is 11 residues. TCRdb ran MiXCR on the 5' RACE reads and lists one entry per CDR3 protein. The sample includes under 150,000 distinct CDR3 sequences, over 12% seen only once; the top ten take about 42%. Notes on the study in general: Subsequent to the booster, the majority of primary-vaccination clones reappeared (96% CD4, approximately 85% CD8).

This clonotype was seen a few times. Its target is not known. This sample comprised CD8+ T cells sorted from PBMCs, obtained 5 days after the yellow fever booster vaccination. The chain combines TRBV6-2 or TRBV6-3 with TRBJ2-7; TRBD1 might be the D (5 bases). The receptor comes from a man younger than 30 who received the YFV17D yellow fever vaccine. CDR3 bases: TGTGCCAGCAGCCAGGGTGGGGAGCAGTACGTC. This translates into CASSQGGEQYV.